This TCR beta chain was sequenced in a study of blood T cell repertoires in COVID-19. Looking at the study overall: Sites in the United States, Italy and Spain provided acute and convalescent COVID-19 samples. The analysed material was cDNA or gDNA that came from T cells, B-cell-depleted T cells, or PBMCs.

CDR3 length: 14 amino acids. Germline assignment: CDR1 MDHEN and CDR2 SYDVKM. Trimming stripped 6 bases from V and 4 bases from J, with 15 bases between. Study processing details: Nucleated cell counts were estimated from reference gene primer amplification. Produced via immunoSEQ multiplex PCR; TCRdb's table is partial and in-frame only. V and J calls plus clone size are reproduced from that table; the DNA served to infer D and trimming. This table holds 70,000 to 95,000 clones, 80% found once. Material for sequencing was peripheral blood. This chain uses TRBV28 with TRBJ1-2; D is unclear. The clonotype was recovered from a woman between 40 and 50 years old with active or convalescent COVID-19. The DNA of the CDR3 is TGTGCCAGCAGAAGATTTAAAAACTCCTATGGCTACACCTTC. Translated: CASRRFKNSYGYTF.